A single sample gave rise to the 27 T cell receptor beta chains below, sequenced in a study of T cell responses to AZD1222 COVID-19 vaccine. Profiled with immunoSEQ multiplex PCR; TCRdb holds only in-frame clones, not every one. Of more than 110,000 clones detected, 90% to 95% appear once; the ten largest clones hold over 7.5%. The specimen comprised peripheral blood, sampled on day 0 of AZD1222 vaccination. These receptors originate from an adult in good health.

V and J are TRBV9 and TRBJ2-5; the D call may be TRBD1 or TRBD2 (5 bases each). Looked up from germline, CDR1 is SGDLS and CDR2 is YYNGEE. The CDR3 sequence is 13 residues long. Trimming pared 0 bases from V and 7 bases from J, leaving 10 bases between. The CDR3 nucleotides read TGTGCCAGCAGCGTAGACGAGGGGAGGACCCAGTACTTC. As protein: CASSVDEGRTQYF.

The sample holds one count of this clone. The chain joins TRBV7-8 to TRBJ1-5, with TRBD1 matching 7 bases. The CDR3 spans 16 residues. The V and J ends lost 1 base and 6 bases, in that order; junction bases with no gene match: 9. CDR1 is SGHVS, CDR2 FQNEAQ, per germline. In DNA, the CDR3 is TGTGCCAGCAGCTTAGGTGGAGGGGGCGCGGGTCAGCCCCAGCATTTT. This sequence encodes CASSLGGGGAGQPQHF.

The table lists this clone with a count of one. The chain couples TRBV28 to TRBJ1-5, with D tentatively TRBD1 (6 bases). Trimming removed 4 bases at V and 0 bases at J, with 13 bases between. CDR1 MDHEN and CDR2 SYDVKM come from the germline V gene. The CDR3 is made up of 16 amino acids. CDR3 loop: CASSSPQGISNQPQHF. CDR3 in DNA: TGTGCCAGCAGTTCCCCTCAGGGGATTAGCAATCAGCCCCAGCATTTT. Full variable domain (rest looked up from reference TRBV28 and TRBJ1-5): DVKVTQSSRYLVKRTGEKVFLECVQDMDHENMFWYRQDPGLGLRLIYFSYDVKMKEKGDIPEGYSVSREKKERFSLILESASTNQTSMYLCASSSPQGISNQPQHFGDGTRLSIL.

This clone occurred once. The chain joins TRBV12-3 or TRBV12-4 to TRBJ1-1; D possibly corresponds to TRBD1 (5 bases). The CDR3 extends over 12 amino acids. Trimming took 6 bases from V and 4 from J, leaving 9 bases between them. CDR3 sequence reads: CASSHRSTEAFF. The CDR3 DNA reads as TGTGCCAGCAGCCACAGGTCCACTGAAGCTTTCTTT.

The chain recombines TRBV7-2 with TRBJ1-4; no clear D. The CDR3 has 15 residues. The V end was cut by 3 bases, the J end by 5 bases, with 13 bases between. The germline V gene has CDR1 SGHTA and CDR2 FQGNSA. CDR3 sequence reads: CASSLGGRINEKLFF. CDR3 DNA: TGTGCCAGCAGCTTGGGAGGACGGATAAATGAAAAACTGTTTTTT.

This sequence joins TRBV5-4 and TRBJ1-1; D is uncertain. Trimming took off 0 bases at V and 3 bases at J, with 9 bases between the two ends. CDR3 length: 14 residues. The V gene's germline CDR1 is SGHNT and CDR2 YYREEE (reference sequence). The CDR3 nucleotides read TGTGCCAGCAGCTTGGAGGGTTTGTACACTGAAGCTTTCTTT. It is translated as CASSLEGLYTEAFF.

Written as DNA, the CDR3 is TGTGCCAGCAGTTTGGAGCTAGCGGGGGGGCCTGGGGCCAACGTCCTGACTTTC. Encoded protein: CASSLELAGGPGANVLTF. The chain uses TRBV28 and TRBJ2-6; TRBD2 matches at 12 bases. The germline CDR1 and CDR2 sequences are MDHEN and SYDVKM. This CDR3 has 18 residues. Germline trimming cut 3 bases from V and 2 bases from J; bases unmatched to any gene: 5.

CDR3 sequence reads: CGVGRAFNQPQHF. In DNA form, the CDR3 reads TGTGGGGTGGGGAGGGCGTTCAATCAGCCCCAGCATTTT. The rearrangement uses TRBV27 and TRBJ1-5; D call uncertain. CDR3 length: 13 residues. Germline-derived CDR1 and CDR2 are MNHEY and SMNVEV (reference sequence).

The chain couples TRBV7-3 to TRBJ2-2; 8 nucleotides align to TRBD2. The V gene end was trimmed by 0 bases and the J gene end by 7 bases; junction bases not matched to a gene: 7. Germline V gene lookup returns CDR1 SGHTA and CDR2 FQGTGA. This CDR3 has 16 residues. The CDR3 DNA reads as TGTGCCAGCAGCTTAACGGATAGCGGGGTCGGCGGGGAGCTGTTTTTT. As protein: CASSLTDSGVGGELFF.

The V gene is TRBV7-9, the J gene TRBJ2-3; TRBD2 matches 8 bases. This CDR3 is 19 amino acids long. CDR1 and CDR2 from the germline V gene are SEHNR and FQNEAQ (reference sequence). After removal of 3 bases from V and 0 bases from J, the junction contained 14 bases not matched to a gene. CDR3 region: CASSFSASGWEASTDTQYF. In DNA, the CDR3 is TGTGCCAGCAGCTTTAGCGCTAGCGGGTGGGAAGCTAGCACAGATACGCAGTATTTT.

This rearrangement joins TRBV6-2 or TRBV6-3 to TRBJ1-6, with TRBD1 matching over 10 bases. Germline CDR1 and CDR2: MNHEY and SVGEGT. The CDR3 has 16 residues. Losses at the gene ends were 6 bases for V and 4 bases for J; bases not matched to a gene: 6. The CDR3: CASSPDRGFYNSPLHF. The CDR3 DNA reads as TGTGCCAGCAGCCCGGACAGGGGGTTTTATAATTCACCCCTCCACTTT.

This chain joins TRBV29-1 and TRBJ2-2, with D unresolved. Trimming stripped 4 bases from V and 5 bases from J, with 14 bases between. This CDR3 comprises 14 residues. Germline V gene lookup returns CDR1 SQVTM and CDR2 ANQGSEA. The CDR3 here is CSVGPRRSTGELFF. In DNA, the CDR3 is TGCAGCGTTGGTCCAAGAAGGAGTACCGGGGAGCTGTTTTTT.

Only one count was recorded for this clone. The V and J genes are TRBV7-9 and TRBJ1-6; TRBD1 matches at 12 bases. CDR1 SEHNR and CDR2 FQNEAQ come from the germline V gene (reference sequence). Trimming cost V 1 base and J 10 bases; bases outside gene matches: 8. This CDR3 spans 17 amino acids. CDR3 residues: CASSLGGTGGARSPLHF. CDR3 DNA sequence: TGTGCCAGCAGCTTAGGTGGGACAGGGGGCGCGAGGTCACCCCTCCACTTT. The full variable domain, in which reference TRBV7-9 and TRBJ1-6 provide the parts outside the CDR3, is DTGVSQNPRHKITKRGQNVTFRCDPISEHNRLYWYRQTLGQGPEFLTYFQNEAQLEKSRLLSDRFSAERPKGSFSTLEIQRTEQGDSAMYLCASSLGGTGGARSPLHFGNGTRLTVT.

The chain is built from TRBV14 and TRBJ1-2; TRBD1 matches 7 bases. Per germline, CDR1 SGHDN and CDR2 FVKESK. With V trimmed by 3 bases and J by 6 bases, 10 bases remained unmatched. The length of the CDR3 is 15 residues. The CDR3 nucleotides read TGTGCCAGCAGCCATGAAATTCCCGGGACAGATGGCTACACCTTC. Amino acids: CASSHEIPGTDGYTF.

V gene TRBV18 combines with J gene TRBJ2-7, with D perhaps TRBD2 (6 bases). Trimming cost V 3 bases and J 6 bases, with 12 bases left between them. CDR3 length: 13 residues. Germline-derived CDR1 and CDR2 are KGHSH and LQKENI. Here the CDR3 DNA reads TGTGCCAGCTCACCTTCGGAGGGGCTCGAGCAGTACTTC. Translation: CASSPSEGLEQYF.

V and J are TRBV9 and TRBJ2-7, with 8 bases matching TRBD1. Germline V gene lookup returns CDR1 SGDLS and CDR2 YYNGEE. The CDR3 length is 14 residues. V gave up 3 bases and J gave up 6 bases; unmatched junction bases: 8. CDR3 residues: CASSAQITGGEQYF. DNA of the CDR3: TGTGCCAGCAGCGCACAGATAACAGGGGGCGAGCAGTACTTC.

The V call is TRBV9, the J call TRBJ2-3; 8 bases are a match to TRBD1. Germline values: CDR1 SGDLS, CDR2 YYNGEE. CDR3 length: 16 residues. J lost 2 bases, V lost 3 bases, and 8 bases had no gene match. In DNA form, the CDR3 reads TGTGCCAGCAGCGCCTCGACAGGGGAGAACACAGATACGCAGTATTTT. Its protein is CASSASTGENTDTQYF.

The chain recombines TRBV9 with TRBJ1-3; 8 bases line up with TRBD1. CDR1 and CDR2 from the germline V gene are SGDLS and YYNGEE. V was clipped by 2 bases and J by 3 bases; unmatched bases: 4. The CDR3 has 15 amino acids. The CDR3 reads CASSVQGANGNTIYF. Written as DNA, the CDR3 is TGTGCCAGCAGCGTGCAGGGGGCGAATGGAAACACCATATATTTT.

V and J are TRBV19 and TRBJ1-5, with TRBD1 as a possible D gene (5 bases). Looked up from germline, CDR1 is LNHDA and CDR2 is SQIVND (reference sequence). The CDR3 has 17 amino acids. The V gene lost 7 bases and the J gene lost 2 bases, with 21 bases spanning the gap. CDR3 bases: TGTGCCAGTACTCAAAACGGGGCGGCAGTGGGCAATCAGCCCCAGCATTTT. This gives the protein CASTQNGAAVGNQPQHF. Full variable domain (remainder filled in from reference TRBV19 and TRBJ1-5): DGGITQSPKYLFRKEGQNVTLSCEQNLNHDAMYWYRQDPGQGLRLIYYSQIVNDFQKGDIAEGYSVSREKKESFPLTVTSAQKNPTAFYLCASTQNGAAVGNQPQHFGDGTRLSIL.

The chain is built from TRBV3-1 (or the pseudogene TRBV3-2) and TRBJ2-5, with D perhaps matching TRBD2 (5 bases). This CDR3 has 16 residues. V was cut by 4 bases and J by 2 bases, with 17 bases left in between. CDR1 and CDR2 from the germline V gene are LGHDT and YNNKEL (reference sequence). CDR3 sequence: CASSPQRGLSQETQYF. CDR3 coding DNA: TGTGCCAGCAGCCCCCAAAGAGGGTTGTCGCAAGAGACCCAGTACTTC.

The chain is built from TRBV21-1 and TRBJ2-1; the listed D gene, TRBD2, was not tested against the DNA. TRBV21-1 is designated a pseudogene. The length of the CDR3 is 16 residues. The CDR3 DNA reads TGTGCCAGCAGCAAAAGGGGCGGGGACGGACTTAATGAGCAGTTCTTC. This sequence encodes CASSKRGGDGLNEQFF.

V usage is TRBV6-5 and J usage is TRBJ1-6, with D hard to call. The CDR3 runs 13 residues. Germline V CDR1 and CDR2: MNHEY, SVGAGI. The V end was cut by 3 bases, the J end by 9 bases, with 9 bases between. CDR3 bases: TGTGCCAGCAGTTATGGTGGCACTTCACCCCTCCACTTT. Translation gives CASSYGGTSPLHF.

This clone was found once. J is TRBJ1-2 and V is TRBV5-1; 7 bases agree with TRBD1. Germline V gene data show CDR1 as SGHRS and CDR2 as YFSETQ. V was clipped by 0 bases and J by 8 bases; unmatched bases: 19. The CDR3 runs 18 residues. DNA for the CDR3: TGCGCCAGCAGCTTGGCCAGATTTAGGTCAGACAGGGTCTTCGGCTACACCTTC. Translated, it gives CASSLARFRSDRVFGYTF.

The chain links TRBV19 to TRBJ1-5; D is unresolved. This CDR3 comprises 17 residues. The germline CDR1 and CDR2 sequences are LNHDA and SQIVND (reference sequence). The V gene lost 3 bases and the J gene lost 6 bases, with 21 bases spanning the gap. The CDR3 sequence: CASSILLMGTLAQPQHF. The CDR3 bases are TGTGCCAGTAGTATTCTTTTAATGGGAACCTTGGCTCAGCCCCAGCATTTT.

The chain couples TRBV18 to TRBJ1-2; unclear D gene. CDR1 is KGHSH, CDR2 LQKENI, per germline. Between the trimmed V and J ends, which lost 2 bases and 5 bases, there was a span of 9 bases. The CDR3 totals 13 residues. CDR3 amino acids: CASSPAERYGYTF. The CDR3 DNA follows: TGTGCCAGCTCACCAGCAGAACGGTATGGCTACACCTTC.

This clone appeared a single time. This chain joins TRBV5-5 and TRBJ1-3; the D is unclear. CDR3 length equals 17 residues. Germline CDR1 SGHKS, CDR2 YYEKEE (reference sequence). V was trimmed by 5 bases and J by 0 bases, leaving 18 bases between them. CDR3 in DNA: TGTGCCAGCAGTCCCGAACTGACGGTGAGCTCTGGAAACACCATATATTTT. Translated, it gives CASSPELTVSSGNTIYF.

V and J are TRBV6-4 and TRBJ2-6; 7 nucleotides align to TRBD1. Trimming at V came to 3 bases and at J to 0 bases, leaving 5 bases not matched to a gene. Germline CDR1 is MRHNA and CDR2 is SNTAGT. The CDR3 covers 17 residues. CDR3 residues: CASSEDGTASGANVLTF. As DNA, the CDR3 is TGTGCCAGCAGTGAGGACGGGACAGCCTCTGGGGCCAACGTCCTGACTTTC.